This T cell receptor beta chain was documented in a study of technical replicates of blood from several donors. TCRdb keeps only in-frame clones here, not all; method: immunoSEQ multiplex PCR. This sample has over 75,000 clones, with approximately 96% found just once. The V segment lost 1 base and the J segment 7 bases; nucleotides outside the gene matches: 5. CDR1 LGHNA and CDR2 YNFKEQ come from the germline V gene. This CDR3 is 15 amino acids long. The sequence was obtained from a human donor in good health. The sample comprised T cells isolated from PBMCs. The J gene is TRBJ2-1, the V gene TRBV4-2; 9 bases fit TRBD2. The CDR3 protein is CASSQGRGGGNEQFF. DNA of the CDR3: TGTGCCAGCAGCCAAGGACGCGGGGGGGGGAATGAGCAGTTCTTC.